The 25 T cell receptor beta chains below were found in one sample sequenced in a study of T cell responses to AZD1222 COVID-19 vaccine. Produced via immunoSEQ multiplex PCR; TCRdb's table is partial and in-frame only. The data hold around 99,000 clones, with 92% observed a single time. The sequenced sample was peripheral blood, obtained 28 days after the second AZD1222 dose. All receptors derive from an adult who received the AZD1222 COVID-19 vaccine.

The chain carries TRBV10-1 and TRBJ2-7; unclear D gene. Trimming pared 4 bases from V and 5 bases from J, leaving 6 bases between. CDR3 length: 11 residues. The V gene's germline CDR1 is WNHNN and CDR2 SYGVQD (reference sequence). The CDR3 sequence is CASSGYHEQYF. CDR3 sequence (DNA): TGCGCCAGCAGTGGGTACCACGAGCAGTACTTC.

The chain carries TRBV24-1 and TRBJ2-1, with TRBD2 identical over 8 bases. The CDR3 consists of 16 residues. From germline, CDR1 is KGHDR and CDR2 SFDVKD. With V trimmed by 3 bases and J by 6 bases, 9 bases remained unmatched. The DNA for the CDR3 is TGTGCCACCAGTGATCCCGGGACTAGGTATGGCAATGAGCAGTTCTTC. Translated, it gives CATSDPGTRYGNEQFF.

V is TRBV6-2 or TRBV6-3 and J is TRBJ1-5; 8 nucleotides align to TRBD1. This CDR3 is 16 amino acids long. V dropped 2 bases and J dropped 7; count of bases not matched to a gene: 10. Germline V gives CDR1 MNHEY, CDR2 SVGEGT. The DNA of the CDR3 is TGTGCCAGCAGTTACGGTTACAGGGGGATCGGGCAGCCCCAGCATTTT. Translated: CASSYGYRGIGQPQHF.

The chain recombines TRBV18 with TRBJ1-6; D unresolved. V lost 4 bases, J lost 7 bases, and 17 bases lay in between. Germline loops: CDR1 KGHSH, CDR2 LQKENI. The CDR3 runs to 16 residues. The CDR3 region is CASSLTTPSGNSPLHF. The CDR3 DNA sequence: TGTGCCAGCTCACTCACCACCCCGTCGGGGAATTCACCCCTCCACTTT.

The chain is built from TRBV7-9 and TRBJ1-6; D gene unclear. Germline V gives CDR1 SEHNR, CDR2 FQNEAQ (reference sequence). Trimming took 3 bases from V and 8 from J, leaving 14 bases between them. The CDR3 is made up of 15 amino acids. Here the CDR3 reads CASSLGDGRYSPLHF. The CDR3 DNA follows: TGTGCCAGCAGCTTGGGTGACGGGAGGTATTCACCCCTCCACTTT.

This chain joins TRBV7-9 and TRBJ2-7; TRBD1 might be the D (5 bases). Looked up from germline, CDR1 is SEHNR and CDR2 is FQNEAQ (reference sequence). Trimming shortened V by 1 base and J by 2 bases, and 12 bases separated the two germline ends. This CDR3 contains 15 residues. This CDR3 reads CASSLGAGFPYEQYF. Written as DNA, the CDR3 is TGTGCCAGCAGCTTAGGTGCAGGGTTTCCCTACGAGCAGTACTTC.

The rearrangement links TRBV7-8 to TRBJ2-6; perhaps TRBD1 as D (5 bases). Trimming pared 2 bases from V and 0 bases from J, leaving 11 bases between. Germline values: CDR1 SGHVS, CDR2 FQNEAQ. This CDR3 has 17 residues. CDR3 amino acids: CASSLYRSHSGANVLTF. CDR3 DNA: TGTGCCAGCAGCTTATACAGGAGCCACTCTGGGGCCAACGTCCTGACTTTC.

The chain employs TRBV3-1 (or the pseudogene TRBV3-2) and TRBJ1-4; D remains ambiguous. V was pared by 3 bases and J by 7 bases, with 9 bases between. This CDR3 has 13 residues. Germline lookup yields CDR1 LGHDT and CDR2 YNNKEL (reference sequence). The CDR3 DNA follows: TGTGCCAGCAGCCATCGCTTAGCTGAAAAACTGTTTTTT. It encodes CASSHRLAEKLFF.

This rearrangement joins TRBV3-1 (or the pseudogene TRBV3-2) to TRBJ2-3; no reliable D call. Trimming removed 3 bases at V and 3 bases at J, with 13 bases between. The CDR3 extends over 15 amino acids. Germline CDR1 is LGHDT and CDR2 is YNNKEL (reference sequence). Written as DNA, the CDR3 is TGTGCCAGCAGCCACCGGAGTGGGAAGACAGATACGCAGTATTTT. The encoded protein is CASSHRSGKTDTQYF.

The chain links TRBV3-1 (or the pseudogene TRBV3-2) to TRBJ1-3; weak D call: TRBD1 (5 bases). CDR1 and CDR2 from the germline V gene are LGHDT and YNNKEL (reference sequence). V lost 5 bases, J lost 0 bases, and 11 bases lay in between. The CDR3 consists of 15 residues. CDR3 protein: CASSWGVHSGNTIYF. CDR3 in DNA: TGTGCCAGCAGCTGGGGGGTTCACTCTGGAAACACCATATATTTT.

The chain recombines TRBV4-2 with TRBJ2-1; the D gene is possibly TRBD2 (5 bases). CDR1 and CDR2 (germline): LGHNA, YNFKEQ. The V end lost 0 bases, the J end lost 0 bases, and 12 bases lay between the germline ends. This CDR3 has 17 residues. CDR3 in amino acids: CASSQDQEGASYNEQFF. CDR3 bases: TGTGCCAGCAGCCAAGATCAAGAGGGAGCCTCCTACAATGAGCAGTTCTTC.

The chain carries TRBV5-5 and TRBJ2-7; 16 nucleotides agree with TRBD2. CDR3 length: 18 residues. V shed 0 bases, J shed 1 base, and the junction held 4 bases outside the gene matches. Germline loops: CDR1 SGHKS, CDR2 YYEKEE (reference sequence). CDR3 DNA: TGTGCCAGCAGCTTGGTGGGACTAGCGGGAGGGCCTTCCTACGAGCAGTACTTC. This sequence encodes CASSLVGLAGGPSYEQYF.

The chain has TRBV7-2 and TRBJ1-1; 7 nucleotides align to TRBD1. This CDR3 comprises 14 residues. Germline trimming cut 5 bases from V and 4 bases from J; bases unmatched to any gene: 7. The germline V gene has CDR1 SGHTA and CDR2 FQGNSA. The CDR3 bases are TGTGCCAGCAGCCCTCAACAGGGGCCCACTGAAGCTTTCTTT. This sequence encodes CASSPQQGPTEAFF.

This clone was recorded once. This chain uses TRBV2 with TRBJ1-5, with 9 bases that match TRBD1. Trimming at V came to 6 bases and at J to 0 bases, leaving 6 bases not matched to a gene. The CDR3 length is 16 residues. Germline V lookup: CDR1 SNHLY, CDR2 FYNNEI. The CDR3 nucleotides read TGTGCCAGCAGCTCACAGGGGGCTAATAGCAATCAGCCCCAGCATTTT. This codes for CASSSQGANSNQPQHF.

The CDR3 sequence is CATKKGNRDSRYTF. CDR3 in DNA: TGTGCCACCAAAAAAGGTAACCGGGACAGCCGCTACACCTTC. The chain links TRBV6-5 to TRBJ1-2; 7 nucleotides match TRBD1. V gave up 10 bases and J gave up 9 bases; unmatched junction bases: 17. Germline CDR1 MNHEY, CDR2 SVGAGI. There are 14 residues in the CDR3.

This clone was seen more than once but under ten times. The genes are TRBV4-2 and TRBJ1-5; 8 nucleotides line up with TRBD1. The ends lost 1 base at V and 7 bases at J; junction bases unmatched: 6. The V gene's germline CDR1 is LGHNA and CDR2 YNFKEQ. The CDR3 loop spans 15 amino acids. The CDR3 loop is CASSQADREGQPQHF. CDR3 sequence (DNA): TGTGCCAGCAGCCAAGCGGACAGGGAGGGCCAGCCCCAGCATTTT.

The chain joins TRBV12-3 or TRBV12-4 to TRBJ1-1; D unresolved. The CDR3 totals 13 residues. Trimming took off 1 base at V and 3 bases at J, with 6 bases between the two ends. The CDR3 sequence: CASSLEAHTEAFF. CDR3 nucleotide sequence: TGTGCCAGCAGTTTAGAGGCCCACACTGAAGCTTTCTTT.

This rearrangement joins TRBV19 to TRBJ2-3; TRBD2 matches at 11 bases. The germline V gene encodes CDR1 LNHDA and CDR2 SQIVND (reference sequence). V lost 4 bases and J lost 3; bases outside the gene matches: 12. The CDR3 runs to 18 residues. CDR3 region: CASSTSIAGGPATDTQYF. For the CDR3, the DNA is TGTGCCAGTAGTACAAGCATAGCGGGGGGGCCGGCAACAGATACGCAGTATTTT.

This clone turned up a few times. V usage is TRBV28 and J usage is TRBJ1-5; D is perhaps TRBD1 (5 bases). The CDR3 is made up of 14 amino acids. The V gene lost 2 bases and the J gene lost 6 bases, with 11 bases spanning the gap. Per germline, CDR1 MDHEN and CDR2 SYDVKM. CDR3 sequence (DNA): TGTGCCAGCAGTTTAGCAGGGTATGGTCAGCCCCAGCATTTT. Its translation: CASSLAGYGQPQHF. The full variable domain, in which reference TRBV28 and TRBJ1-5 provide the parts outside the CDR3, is DVKVTQSSRYLVKRTGEKVFLECVQDMDHENMFWYRQDPGLGLRLIYFSYDVKMKEKGDIPEGYSVSREKKERFSLILESASTNQTSMYLCASSLAGYGQPQHFGDGTRLSIL.

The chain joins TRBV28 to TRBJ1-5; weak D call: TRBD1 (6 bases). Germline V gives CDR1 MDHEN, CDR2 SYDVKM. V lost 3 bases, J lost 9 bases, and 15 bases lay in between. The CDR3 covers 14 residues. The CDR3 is CASSFTGGRRPQHF. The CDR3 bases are TGTGCCAGCAGTTTTACCGGGGGCCGGCGGCCCCAGCATTTT.

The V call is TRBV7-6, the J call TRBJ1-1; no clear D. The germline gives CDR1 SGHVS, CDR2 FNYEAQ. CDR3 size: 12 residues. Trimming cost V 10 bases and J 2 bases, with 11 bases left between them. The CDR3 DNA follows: TGTGCCACACAGCGTATTAACACTGAAGCTTTCTTT. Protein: CATQRINTEAFF.

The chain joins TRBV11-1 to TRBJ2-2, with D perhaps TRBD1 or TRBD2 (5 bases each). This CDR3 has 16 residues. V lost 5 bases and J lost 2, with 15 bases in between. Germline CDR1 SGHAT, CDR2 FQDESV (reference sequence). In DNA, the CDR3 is TGTGCCAGCAGCCACGCAAGGGACCTTAACACCGGGGAGCTGTTTTTT. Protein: CASSHARDLNTGELFF.

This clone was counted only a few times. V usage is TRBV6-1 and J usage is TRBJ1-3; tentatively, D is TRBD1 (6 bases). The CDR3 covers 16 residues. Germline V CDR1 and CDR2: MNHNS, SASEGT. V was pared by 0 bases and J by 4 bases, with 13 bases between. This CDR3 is CASSEARGTSGNTIYF. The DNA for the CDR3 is TGTGCCAGCAGTGAAGCGCGGGGGACATCGGGAAACACCATATATTTT.

This CDR3 reads CASSVLAGGSAEQYF. CDR3 in DNA: TGTGCCAGCAGCGTCCTAGCGGGAGGTTCTGCGGAGCAGTACTTC. J is TRBJ2-7 and V is TRBV9; 11 nucleotides match TRBD2. With 2 bases clipped from V and 7 bases from J, the junction kept 8 bases outside the gene matches. Germline values: CDR1 SGDLS, CDR2 YYNGEE. The CDR3 loop spans 15 amino acids.

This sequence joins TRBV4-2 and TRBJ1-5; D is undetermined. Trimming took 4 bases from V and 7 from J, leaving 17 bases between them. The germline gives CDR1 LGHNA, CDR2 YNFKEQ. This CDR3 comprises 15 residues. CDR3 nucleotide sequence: TGTGCCAGCAGCCGACAAGAGTTTGAGGGCCAGCCCCAGCATTTT. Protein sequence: CASSRQEFEGQPQHF.